The clone carrying this T cell receptor beta chain was observed many times. The antigen remains undetermined. The CDR3 is cut off 3 residues early in the read; its end comes from the germline J gene. Caucasian heritage predominated among both patients and controls. Donors gave roughly 4.5 to 8 ml heparinized peripheral whole blood. The germline V and J ends were trimmed by 4 bases and 2 bases, with 19 bases remaining between them. This CDR3 has 16 amino acids. CDR1 DFQATT and CDR2 SNEGSKA come from the germline V gene (reference sequence). This entry is derived from a study of T cell clonality in common variable immunodeficiency. Study observations and caveats: Authors noted CVID clonality's cause needs subpopulation repertoire sequencing.

Profiling relied on immunoSEQ multiplex PCR, and the TCRdb table lists in-frame clones only, not all of them. Found here are about 28,000 clones, no singletons; the ten largest cover about 13%. The TCR sequence derives from a person aged 18-70 years in good health. The sequenced sample consisted of peripheral blood mononuclear cells. The rearrangement links TRBV20-1 to TRBJ2-3, with D unclear. CDR3 residues: CSATASIKHNTDTQYF. CDR3 bases read: TGCAGTGCTACCGCCTCCATAAAACATAACACAGATACG.